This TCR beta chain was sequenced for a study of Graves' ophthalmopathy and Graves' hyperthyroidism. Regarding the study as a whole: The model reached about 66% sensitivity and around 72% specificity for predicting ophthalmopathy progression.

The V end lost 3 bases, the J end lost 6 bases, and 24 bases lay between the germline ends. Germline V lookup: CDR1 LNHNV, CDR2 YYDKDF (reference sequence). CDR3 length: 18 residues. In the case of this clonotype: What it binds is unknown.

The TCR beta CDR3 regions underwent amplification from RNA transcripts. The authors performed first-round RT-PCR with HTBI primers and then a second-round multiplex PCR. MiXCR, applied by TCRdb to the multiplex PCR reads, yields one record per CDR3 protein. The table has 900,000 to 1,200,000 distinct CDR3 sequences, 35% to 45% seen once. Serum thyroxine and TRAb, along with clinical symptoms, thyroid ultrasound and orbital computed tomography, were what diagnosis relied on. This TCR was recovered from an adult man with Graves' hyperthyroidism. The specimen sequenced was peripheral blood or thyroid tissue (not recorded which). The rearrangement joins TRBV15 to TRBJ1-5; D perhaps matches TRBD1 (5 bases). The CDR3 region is CATSSLSGRQITLQPQHF. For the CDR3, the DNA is TGTGCCACCAGCAGTTTAAGCGGGAGACAGATTACCCTTCAGCCCCAGCATTTT.